A few counts support the clone carrying this TCR beta chain. Its target is unknown. Sequencing used immunoSEQ multiplex PCR; TCRdb keeps in-frame clones, though not all of them. Of under 15,000 clones listed, 70% to 80% are singletons. This entry comes from a study of T cell clones after liver transplantation. Study-wide background: Tolerant meant at least one year fully off immunosuppression without liver enzymes above twice normal.

Study-wide results and limits: The donor-reactive repertoire was only partly measurable in two subjects, lacking donor cells. A significant post-transplant drop in circulating graft-donor-reactive CD4 TCRbeta sequences occurred in most of the 8 subjects.

Germline CDR1 MNHEY, CDR2 SMNVEV (reference sequence). With 4 bases removed from V and 1 base from J, the gap between germline ends came to 11 bases. This CDR3 has 14 amino acids. Thawed unstimulated PBMCs were FACS-sorted by CD3, CD4 and CD8 into two populations. The rearrangement joins TRBV27 to TRBJ2-7, with TRBD1 as a possible D gene (6 bases). The sequence came from a human patient who received a liver transplant. Some T cells may possibly be graft donor cells. Sample: CD8+ T cells from blood, taken at the 22-month timepoint. The CDR3 DNA reads TGTGCCAGCAGTTCGACCGGGACATCCTACGAGCAGTACTTC. Protein sequence: CASSSTGTSYEQYF.